What follows are 15 T cell receptor beta chains derived from one specimen sequenced in a study of blood T cell repertoires in COVID-19. Using immunoSEQ multiplex PCR, the repertoire was profiled, and TCRdb retains in-frame clones only, with some absent. The repertoire includes 150,000 to 170,000 clones, 65% to 85% of them detected once, and 3.7% sits in the top ten. Sequencing was carried out using peripheral blood. These receptors all stem from a woman older than 75 with acute or convalescent COVID-19.

The rearrangement links TRBV5-8 to TRBJ2-3; possible D gene TRBD1, 5 bases. CDR3 size: 14 residues. Trimming took off 1 base at V and 5 bases at J, with 11 bases between the two ends. CDR1 is SGHTS and CDR2 is YDEGEE in the germline V gene. The DNA for the CDR3 is TGTGCCAGCAGCTTGAGTGACAGAGGAGATACGCAGTATTTT. It specifies CASSLSDRGDTQYF.

The V call is TRBV19, the J call TRBJ1-5; tentatively, D is TRBD1 (6 bases). The CDR3 extends over 17 amino acids. Trimming took off 6 bases at V and 3 bases at J, with 21 bases between the two ends. The germline V gene has CDR1 LNHDA and CDR2 SQIVND (reference sequence). The CDR3 region is CASRQTAAGANNQPQHF. The CDR3, as DNA: TGTGCCAGTAGACAAACTGCGGCAGGGGCTAACAATCAGCCCCAGCATTTT.

This CDR3 is CAISERGANEKLFF. CDR3 DNA sequence: TGTGCCATCAGTGAGCGGGGGGCTAATGAAAAACTGTTTTTT. J is TRBJ1-4 and V is TRBV10-3; D possibly corresponds to TRBD1 (5 bases). This CDR3 is built from 14 residues. The germline V gene encodes CDR1 ENHRY and CDR2 SYGVKD. V was clipped by 2 bases and J by 3 bases, with 7 bases between them.

The J gene is TRBJ1-6, the V gene TRBV11-1, with D maybe TRBD1 (5 bases). The CDR3 is made up of 14 amino acids. Per the germline V gene, CDR1 is SGHAT and CDR2 is FQDESV (reference sequence). V was trimmed by 6 bases and J by 7 bases, leaving 13 bases between them. The CDR3 protein is CASRATSGNSPLHF. The CDR3 region has the DNA TGTGCCAGCAGGGCGACCTCAGGGAATTCACCCCTCCACTTT.

The chain carries TRBV7-9 and TRBJ1-1; D call uncertain. The ends were cut back, 6 bases at V and 8 bases at J, with 13 bases in the middle. This CDR3 has 12 amino acids. Germline assignment: CDR1 SEHNR and CDR2 FQNEAQ (reference sequence). Here the CDR3 DNA reads TGTGCCAGCAGTCCAGAGGGAGGAGAAGCTTTCTTT. This sequence encodes CASSPEGGEAFF.

The J gene is TRBJ2-5, the V gene TRBV5-4; 7 bases are a match to TRBD1. The CDR3 length is 13 residues. Unmatched junction bases numbered 5, after V lost 6 bases and J lost 3 bases. The germline gives CDR1 SGHNT, CDR2 YYREEE (reference sequence). The CDR3 DNA is TGTGCCAGCAAGGGGACAGAGAAAGAGACCCAGTACTTC. As protein: CASKGTEKETQYF.

This clone was seen more than once but under ten times. The V and J genes are TRBV2 and TRBJ1-1, with TRBD1 as a possible D gene (6 bases). Trimming cost V 11 bases and J 3 bases, with 13 bases left between them. The CDR3 spans 12 residues. Germline V gene lookup returns CDR1 SNHLY and CDR2 FYNNEI. The CDR3 reads CAPRGGYTEAFF. CDR3 nucleotides: TGTGCCCCGAGGGGGGGGTACACTGAAGCTTTCTTT.

V is TRBV2 and J is TRBJ1-2, with TRBD1 identical over 11 bases. The length of the CDR3 is 19 residues. Germline assignment: CDR1 SNHLY and CDR2 FYNNEI. Trimming took 2 bases from V and 6 from J; bases not matched to a gene: 17. The DNA for the CDR3 is TGTGCCAGCAGTGAAAGAATTGGGACAGGGGGAAAATTGAAAAATGGCTACACCTTC. Its protein is CASSERIGTGGKLKNGYTF.

CDR3 DNA sequence: TGCAGCGTTAAACCGGGACAGGGGTACGAAAAACTGTTTTTT. It translates to CSVKPGQGYEKLFF. The chain combines TRBV29-1 with TRBJ1-4, with 10 nucleotides matching TRBD1. This CDR3 contains 14 residues. Germline-derived CDR1 and CDR2 are SQVTM and ANQGSEA. V lost 5 bases to trimming and J lost 8 bases; unmatched junction nucleotides: 8.

The chain has TRBV18 and TRBJ1-5; TRBD1 matches at 8 bases. Germline assignment: CDR1 KGHSH and CDR2 LQKENI. This CDR3 is built from 18 residues. The V and J ends lost 0 bases and 5 bases, in that order; junction bases with no gene match: 12. CDR3 in DNA: TGTGCCAGCTCACCACCGGCCCTAGGGACAGGTCACGATCAGCCCCAGCATTTT. Its translation is CASSPPALGTGHDQPQHF.

The gene calls are TRBV25-1 and TRBJ1-2, with 8 bases lining up with TRBD1. The length of the CDR3 is 14 residues. The V gene end was trimmed by 7 bases and the J gene end by 6 bases; junction bases not matched to a gene: 10. The germline gives CDR1 MGHDK, CDR2 SYGVNS. The CDR3 loop reads CASTKGQGTHGYTF. Here the CDR3 DNA reads TGTGCCAGCACCAAAGGACAGGGAACACATGGCTACACCTTC.

The chain joins TRBV6-5 to TRBJ1-1; 8 bases are shared with TRBD1. V lost 0 bases and J lost 8; bases outside the gene matches: 5. Per the germline V gene, CDR1 is MNHEY and CDR2 is SVGAGI. The length of the CDR3 is 14 residues. CDR3 nucleotides: TGTGCCAGCAGTTACTCGATCGGGACAGGAGAAGCTTTCTTT. Amino acid sequence: CASSYSIGTGEAFF.

This clone is a singleton in its sample. The chain links TRBV5-1 to TRBJ1-2; 7 bases match TRBD1. The V gene's germline CDR1 is SGHRS and CDR2 YFSETQ. V shed 0 bases and J 4 bases; nucleotides not matched to a gene: 6. This CDR3 region has 15 residues. CDR3 coding DNA: TGCGCCAGCAGCTTGGATGGGACAGCAAGCTATGGCTACACCTTC. It yields the protein CASSLDGTASYGYTF.

The CDR3: CASSSSWGGSTDTQYF. The CDR3, as DNA: TGTGCCAGCAGCTCCAGCTGGGGGGGAAGCACAGATACGCAGTATTTT. The V and J genes are TRBV7-3 and TRBJ2-3, with TRBD2 matching over 7 bases. This CDR3 is built from 16 residues. The V and J ends lost 4 bases and 0 bases, in that order; junction bases with no gene match: 7. Germline assignment: CDR1 SGHTA and CDR2 FQGTGA.

The genes are TRBV6-4 and TRBJ1-1, with TRBD1 as a possible D gene (6 bases). The CDR3 totals 14 residues. In germline, CDR1 is MRHNA, CDR2 SNTAGT. V was shortened by 5 bases and J by 1 base, with 11 bases between the two germline ends. CDR3 nucleotides: TGTGCCAGCAGTAACAGGGAACCGAACACTGAAGCTTTCTTT. The encoded protein is CASSNREPNTEAFF.